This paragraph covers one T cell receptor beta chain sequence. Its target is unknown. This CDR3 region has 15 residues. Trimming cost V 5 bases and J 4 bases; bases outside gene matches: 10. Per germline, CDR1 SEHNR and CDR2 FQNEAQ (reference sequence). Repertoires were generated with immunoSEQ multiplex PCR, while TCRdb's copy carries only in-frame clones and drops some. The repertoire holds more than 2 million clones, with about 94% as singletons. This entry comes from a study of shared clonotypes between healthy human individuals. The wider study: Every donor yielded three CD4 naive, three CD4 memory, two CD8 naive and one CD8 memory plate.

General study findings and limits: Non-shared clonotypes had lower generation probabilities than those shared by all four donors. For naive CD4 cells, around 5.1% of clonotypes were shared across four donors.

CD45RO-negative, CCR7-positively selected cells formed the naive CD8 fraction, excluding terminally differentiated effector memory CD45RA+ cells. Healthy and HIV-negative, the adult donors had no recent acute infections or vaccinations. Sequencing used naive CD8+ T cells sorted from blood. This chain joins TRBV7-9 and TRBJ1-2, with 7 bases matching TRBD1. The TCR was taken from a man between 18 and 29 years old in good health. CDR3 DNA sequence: TGTGCCAGCAGCGGAACAGGGGCAACCCGCTATGGCTACACCTTC. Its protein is CASSGTGATRYGYTF.